One and the same sample provided the 20 T cell receptor beta chains below, sequenced in a study of T cells expressing NK-cell markers. TCRdb re-called the 5' RACE reads and shows each CDR3 protein once, DNA omitted. This table holds about 390,000 distinct CDR3 sequences. Sequencing was done on a sample of blood T cells: a sorted CD56 or NKG2C T cell subset, CD4+ or CD8+ T cells, or bulk PBMC T cells (not recorded which). Source of these receptors: a woman aged 45 to 65 in good health.

The chain combines TRBV14 with TRBJ2-7; TCRdb's D call, TRBD2, is unchecked because there is no DNA. This CDR3 has 16 residues. The germline CDR1 and CDR2 sequences are SGHDN and FVKESK. The chain's CDR3 is CASSQLGGRGAYEQYF. The variable domain in full, with the rest retrieved from reference TRBV14 and TRBJ2-7, is EAGVTQFPSHSVIEKGQTVTLRCDPISGHDNLYWYRRVMGKEIKFLLHFVKESKQDESGMPNNRFLAERTGGTYSTLKVQPAELEDSGVYFCASSQLGGRGAYEQYFGPGTRLTVT.

This chain links TRBV3-1 with TRBJ1-1; the D call from TCRdb, TRBD1, cannot be confirmed without DNA. This CDR3 has 16 amino acids. Germline CDR1 is LGHDT and CDR2 is YNNKEL (reference sequence). CDR3 sequence reads: CASSPTGTGGRTEAFF.

This rearrangement joins TRBV5-1 to TRBJ2-2; the D gene TCRdb calls, TRBD1, cannot be checked with no DNA. CDR1 and CDR2 (germline): SGHRS, YFSETQ. The CDR3 covers 15 residues. The CDR3 protein is CASSVDRGGTGELFF.

The CDR3 loop is CASSLRTSGRGTQYF. This chain connects TRBV12-3 or TRBV12-4 to TRBJ2-3; with no DNA, the TCRdb D assignment of TRBD2 cannot be verified. The CDR3 totals 15 residues.

CDR3 loop: CSAPRFYGNEQFF. The chain is built from TRBV20-1 and TRBJ2-1. The V gene's germline CDR1 is DFQATT and CDR2 SNEGSKA (reference sequence). This CDR3 has 13 residues.

This sequence joins TRBV3-1 and TRBJ2-3. CDR1 is LGHDT and CDR2 is YNNKEL in the germline V gene (reference sequence). CDR3 length: 14 amino acids. The CDR3 loop is CASSQTAGTDTQYF.

The chain is built from TRBV4-2 and TRBJ2-2; the D call from TCRdb, TRBD1, cannot be confirmed without DNA. Germline V gives CDR1 LGHNA, CDR2 YNFKEQ. The CDR3 has 15 residues. The CDR3 here is CASSQVGTDTGELFF.

The gene calls are TRBV5-1 and TRBJ1-1; TCRdb outputs TRBD1, but without DNA this stays unchecked. There are 15 residues in the CDR3. CDR1 and CDR2 (germline): SGHRS, YFSETQ. CDR3 protein: CASSITGGAVPEAFF.

The chain joins TRBV20-1 to TRBJ2-7; with no DNA, the TCRdb D assignment of TRBD1 cannot be verified. In germline, CDR1 is DFQATT, CDR2 SNEGSKA (reference sequence). The CDR3 contains 13 residues. CDR3: CSALSLDRDEQYF.

This chain links TRBV7-2 with TRBJ2-3. The CDR3 has 15 residues. Germline CDR1 and CDR2: SGHTA and FQGNSA. The CDR3 reads CASSLGGLARDTQYF.

The chain links TRBV4-2 to TRBJ2-3; TCRdb's D call, TRBD2, is unchecked because there is no DNA. Germline CDR1 reads LGHNA; CDR2 reads YNFKEQ. This CDR3 spans 16 amino acids. The CDR3 is CASSQGSGLAVITQYF.

The rearrangement joins TRBV6-6 to TRBJ1-1; TCRdb's D call of TRBD1 is untestable without DNA. Germline values: CDR1 MNHNY, CDR2 SVGAGI (reference sequence). The CDR3 sequence is 16 residues long. This chain's CDR3 is CASSYSHRQGKAEAFF.

The CDR3 region is CSASDSDNYGYTF. The chain joins TRBV20-1 to TRBJ1-2. The V gene's germline CDR1 is DFQATT and CDR2 SNEGSKA (reference sequence). This CDR3 has 13 amino acids.

This chain links TRBV4-1 with TRBJ1-5; TCRdb proposes TRBD1, but this gene call is untestable without DNA. Per germline, CDR1 MGHRA and CDR2 YSYEKL. The CDR3 is 15 residues long. The CDR3 loop reads CASSQDGAEDQPQHF.

J is TRBJ2-3 and V is TRBV7-2; TCRdb's D call of TRBD2 is untestable without DNA. CDR3 length: 17 residues. The V gene's germline CDR1 is SGHTA and CDR2 FQGNSA. This CDR3 is CASSPGLAGISLDTQYF.

The chain combines TRBV5-1 with TRBJ2-1; with no DNA, the TCRdb D assignment of TRBD2 cannot be verified. The CDR3 consists of 16 residues. Germline V gene lookup returns CDR1 SGHRS and CDR2 YFSETQ. This CDR3 is CASSLGGLVIYNEQFF.

The CDR3 loop reads CASSSTRPTQLVTQYF. The chain links TRBV5-1 to TRBJ2-5. Per the germline V gene, CDR1 is SGHRS and CDR2 is YFSETQ. This CDR3 has 16 amino acids.

This chain joins TRBV15 and TRBJ2-7; TCRdb calls TRBD1, which cannot be checked without DNA. The CDR3 loop spans 13 amino acids. Germline CDR1 and CDR2: LNHNV and YYDKDF (reference sequence). The CDR3 spells CATSRAYRDEQYF.

The chain uses TRBV30 and TRBJ2-3. Germline V CDR1 and CDR2: GTSNPN, SVGIG (reference sequence). CDR3 length: 11 residues. CDR3 region: CAWSTGDTQYF.

The chain's CDR3 is CASSPTGTAKYF. The chain employs TRBV27 and TRBJ2-5; the TCRdb D gene call, TRBD1, has no DNA to confirm it. CDR3 length equals 12 residues. Germline CDR1 MNHEY, CDR2 SMNVEV (reference sequence).